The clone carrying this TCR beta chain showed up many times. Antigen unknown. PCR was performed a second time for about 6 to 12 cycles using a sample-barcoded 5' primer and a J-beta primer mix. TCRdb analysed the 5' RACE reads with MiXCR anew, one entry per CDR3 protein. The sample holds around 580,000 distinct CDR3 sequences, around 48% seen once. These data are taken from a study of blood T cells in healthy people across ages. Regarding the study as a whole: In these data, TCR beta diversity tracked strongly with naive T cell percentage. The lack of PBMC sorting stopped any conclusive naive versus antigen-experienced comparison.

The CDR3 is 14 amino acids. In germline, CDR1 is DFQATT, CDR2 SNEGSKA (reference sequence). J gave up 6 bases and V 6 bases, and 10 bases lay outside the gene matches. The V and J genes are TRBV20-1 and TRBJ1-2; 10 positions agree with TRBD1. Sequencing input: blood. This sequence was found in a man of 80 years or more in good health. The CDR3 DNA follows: TGCAGTGCACGGGACAGGGGATCCATTGATGGCTACACCTTC. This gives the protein CSARDRGSIDGYTF.